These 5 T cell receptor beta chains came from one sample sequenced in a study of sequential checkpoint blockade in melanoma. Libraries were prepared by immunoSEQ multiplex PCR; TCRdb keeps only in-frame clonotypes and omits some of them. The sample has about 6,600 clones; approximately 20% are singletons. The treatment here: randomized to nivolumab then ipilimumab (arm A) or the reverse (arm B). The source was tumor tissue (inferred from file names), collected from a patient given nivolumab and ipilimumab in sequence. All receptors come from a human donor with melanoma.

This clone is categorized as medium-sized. CDR3 amino acids: CASSPPLTKNEQFF. The CDR3 coding sequence is TGTGCCAGCAGTCCGCCGTTGACTAAGAATGAGCAGTTCTTC. The chain recombines TRBV6-8 with TRBJ2-1; D possibly corresponds to TRBD2 (5 bases). Germline CDR1 and CDR2: MNHGY and SAAAGT. This CDR3 has 14 amino acids. With 5 bases removed from V and 7 bases from J, the gap between germline ends came to 15 bases.

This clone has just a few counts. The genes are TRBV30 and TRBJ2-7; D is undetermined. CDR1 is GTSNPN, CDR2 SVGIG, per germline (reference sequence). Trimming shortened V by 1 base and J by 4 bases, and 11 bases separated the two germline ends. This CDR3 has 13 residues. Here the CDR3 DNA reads TGTGCCTGGAGTGCCGGGCCCCTTTACGAGCAGTACTTC. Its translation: CAWSAGPLYEQYF.

Written as DNA, the CDR3 is TGTGCCAGCAGCCTGGGGTTGGGGGGGACTGAAGCTTTCTTT. Amino acids: CASSLGLGGTEAFF. V usage is TRBV25-1 and J usage is TRBJ1-1, with D perhaps TRBD1 (5 bases). Trimming shortened V by 6 bases and J by 5 bases, and 16 bases separated the two germline ends. The length of the CDR3 is 14 residues. CDR1 is MGHDK and CDR2 is SYGVNS in the germline V gene.

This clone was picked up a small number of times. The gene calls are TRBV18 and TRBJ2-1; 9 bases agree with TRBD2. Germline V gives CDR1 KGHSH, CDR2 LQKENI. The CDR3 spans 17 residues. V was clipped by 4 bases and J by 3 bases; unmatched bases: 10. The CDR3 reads CASSQIGGLAHYNEQFF. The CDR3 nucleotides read TGTGCCAGCTCACAGATAGGAGGACTAGCGCACTACAATGAGCAGTTCTTC.

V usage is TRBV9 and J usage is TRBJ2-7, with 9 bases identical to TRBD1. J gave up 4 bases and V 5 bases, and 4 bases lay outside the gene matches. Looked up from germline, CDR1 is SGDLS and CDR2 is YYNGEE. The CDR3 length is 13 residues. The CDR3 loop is CASRLGTGYEQYF. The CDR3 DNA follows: TGTGCCAGCAGACTTGGGACAGGGTACGAGCAGTACTTC.